Listed below are T cell receptor beta chains from one sample, sequenced in a study of shared clonotypes between healthy human individuals. Sequencing was performed with immunoSEQ multiplex PCR; in TCRdb, only in-frame clones are kept and a portion is missing. The repertoire holds roughly 2.6 million clones, over 85% seen once, with more than 0.12% in the top ten. Material: naive CD4+ T cells sorted from blood. The receptors were sampled from a man aged 18-30 years in good health. Each CDR3 is given with its conserved first and last residue. The D gene is left open where the match is weak. A row's size may be missing; if present it is once, few, many or a size class.

NA	TRBJ2-5	18	TRBV5-1	NA	CASSLGGLDRTNQETQYF	TGCGCCAGCAGCTTGGGTGGTCTCGACAGAACTAACCAAGAGACCCAGTACTTC
NA	TRBJ1-2	15	TRBV11-2	TRBD1	CASSPRTGRGYGYTF	TGTGCCAGCAGCCCCAGGACAGGGCGCGGCTATGGCTACACCTTC
NA	TRBJ2-3	12	TRBV7-9	NA	CASSLALDTQYF	TGTGCCAGCAGTTTAGCCTTAGATACGCAGTATTTT
NA	TRBJ2-1	14	TRBV10-1	TRBD2	CASSTSGGYNEQFF	TGCGCCAGCAGCACTAGCGGAGGTTACAATGAGCAGTTCTTC
once	TRBJ2-1	13	TRBV19	NA	CASNSRSYNEQFF	TGTGCCAGTAACTCCCGCTCCTACAATGAGCAGTTCTTC
NA	TRBJ1-6	15	TRBV6-5	NA	CASSYSPTNASPLHF	TGTGCCAGCAGTTACTCGCCCACCAATGCTTCACCCCTCCACTTT
once	TRBJ1-5	16	TRBV6-6	NA	CASSPPGIGSNQPQHF	TGTGCCAGCTCCCCCCCTGGGATCGGAAGCAATCAGCCCCAGCATTTT
NA	TRBJ2-5	13	TRBV6-5	NA	CASSFYGPGTQYF	TGTGCCAGCAGTTTCTACGGACCCGGGACCCAGTACTTC
NA	TRBJ2-1	15	TRBV9	TRBD2	CASSVGSGTNNEQFF	TGTGCCAGCAGCGTAGGTAGCGGGACTAACAATGAGCAGTTCTTC
NA	TRBJ2-7	13	TRBV14	NA	CASSQDENYEQYF	TGTGCCAGCAGCCAAGATGAGAACTACGAGCAGTACTTC
NA	TRBJ2-7	14	TRBV10-1	NA	CASSDPISSYEQYF	TGCGCCAGCAGTGATCCTATCAGCTCCTACGAGCAGTACTTC
NA	TRBJ1-1	17	TRBV27	NA	CASSLSPTYTLNTEAFF	TGTGCCAGCAGTTTATCCCCCACTTATACCTTGAACACTGAAGCTTTCTTT
NA	TRBJ2-7	15	TRBV2	NA	CASSLGDVGLYEQYF	TGTGCCAGCAGTTTAGGGGACGTTGGCCTCTACGAGCAGTACTTC
NA	TRBJ2-7	18	TRBV13	NA	CASSQAGLKNSYSYEQYF	TGTGCCAGCAGCCAGGCCGGACTTAAGAACTCGTACTCCTACGAGCAGTACTTC
NA	TRBJ1-6	18	TRBV4-1	NA	CASSPYLGGSSYNSPLHF	TGCGCCAGCAGCCCCTACCTTGGCGGGAGCTCCTATAATTCACCCCTCCACTTT
NA	TRBJ1-6	17	TRBV14	NA	CASSQGMAGFYNSPLHF	TGTGCCAGCAGCCAAGGGATGGCAGGGTTCTATAATTCACCCCTCCACTTT
once	TRBJ2-1	16	TRBV7-2	TRBD2	CASSQSSAGDYNEQFF	TGTGCCAGCAGCCAGTCTTCGGCGGGAGACTACAATGAGCAGTTCTTC
NA	TRBJ2-3	17	TRBV11-2	TRBD2	CASSLTGREGPADTQYF	TGTGCCAGCAGCTTGACGGGGCGGGAGGGCCCCGCAGATACGCAGTATTTT
few	TRBJ2-3	14	TRBV5-1	NA	CASSLGMGTDTQYF	TGCGCCAGCAGCTTGGGGATGGGCACAGATACGCAGTATTTT
NA	TRBJ2-3	15	TRBV27	NA	CASRPRDPTRDTQYF	TGTGCCAGCAGACCTCGGGACCCAACGCGGGATACGCAGTATTTT
NA	TRBJ2-3	14	TRBV19	TRBD1	CASSQGVGTDTQYF	TGTGCCAGTTCACAGGGGGTCGGCACAGATACGCAGTATTTT
NA	TRBJ1-2	14	TRBV4-1	NA	CASSLDRASHGYTF	TGCGCCAGCAGCTTGGACCGGGCCTCCCATGGCTACACCTTC
NA	TRBJ2-1	15	TRBV19	TRBD2	CASSDTSVPYNEQFF	TGTGCCAGTAGTGACACTAGCGTCCCCTACAATGAGCAGTTCTTC
NA	TRBJ2-7	16	TRBV6-6	TRBD1	CASSPVGGQGSGEQYF	TGTGCCAGCAGTCCGGTAGGGGGACAGGGGTCGGGGGAGCAGTACTTC
NA	TRBJ2-5	17	TRBV7-9	NA	CASSLSTGVGGFETQYF	TGTGCCAGCAGCTTAAGTACCGGTGTTGGGGGCTTTGAGACCCAGTACTTC
NA	TRBJ2-1	17	TRBV19	TRBD2	CASSIGPSGGALNEQFF	TGTGCCAGTAGTATAGGGCCTAGCGGGGGGGCTCTCAATGAGCAGTTCTTC
NA	TRBJ2-7	11	TRBV20-1	NA	CSARADYEQYF	TGCAGTGCCCGGGCCGACTACGAGCAGTACTTC
NA	TRBJ2-3	14	TRBV5-4	NA	CASSRDSSTDTQYF	TGTGCCAGCAGCCGGGACTCCAGCACAGATACGCAGTATTTT
NA	TRBJ2-7	16	TRBV29-1	TRBD2	CSVGGFGLAGAYEQYF	TGCAGCGTTGGGGGCTTTGGGCTAGCGGGAGCCTACGAGCAGTACTTC
NA	TRBJ2-5	15	TRBV29-1	TRBD1	CSVKIGTGREETQYF	TGCAGCGTCAAGATAGGGACAGGGAGGGAAGAGACCCAGTACTTC
NA	TRBJ2-5	13	TRBV7-7	NA	CASSLTRQETQYF	TGTGCTAGCAGCTTAACACGGCAAGAGACCCAGTACTTC
once	TRBJ2-7	14	TRBV5-4	NA	CASSSDRAGGEQYF	TGTGCCAGCAGCTCCGACAGGGCGGGAGGCGAGCAGTACTTC
few	TRBJ2-7	13	TRBV2	TRBD1	CASSRDRGYEQYF	TGTGCCAGCAGTCGGGACAGGGGATACGAGCAGTACTTC
NA	TRBJ2-4	12	TRBV19	NA	CASSEEVDIQYF	TGTGCCAGTAGCGAAGAAGTAGACATTCAGTACTTC
NA	TRBJ1-1	16	TRBV7-2	NA	CASSLNSRLGGTEAFF	TGTGCCAGCAGCTTAAACAGTCGGCTGGGGGGCACTGAAGCTTTCTTT
few	TRBJ1-6	14	TRBV10-3	NA	CAISEVANNSPLHF	TGTGCCATCAGTGAGGTGGCGAATAATTCACCCCTCCACTTT
NA	TRBJ1-5	14	TRBV6-1	NA	CASSENGYYQPQHF	TGTGCCAGCAGTGAAAACGGTTATTATCAGCCCCAGCATTTT
NA	TRBJ2-2	16	TRBV9	TRBD1	CASSLGTGFFTGELFF	TGTGCCAGCAGCCTTGGGACAGGGTTTTTTACCGGGGAGCTGTTTTTT
NA	TRBJ2-5	17	TRBV4-3	TRBD2	CASSQDLRLAGQETQYF	TGCGCCAGCAGCCAAGATCTTAGACTAGCGGGACAAGAGACCCAGTACTTC
NA	TRBJ2-5	13	TRBV6-1	NA	CASTRNFQETQYF	TGTGCCAGCACGCGGAACTTCCAAGAGACCCAGTACTTC
NA	TRBJ1-4	18	TRBV11-2	NA	CASSPLVGLFATNEKLFF	TGTGCCAGCAGCCCCCTGGTAGGGTTATTTGCAACTAATGAAAAACTGTTTTTT
few	TRBJ1-2	13	TRBV25-1	NA	CASSEGGRQGYTF	TGTGCCAGCAGTGAGGGTGGGCGGCAGGGCTACACCTTC
NA	TRBJ2-7	11	TRBV29-1	NA	CSVDGLYEQYF	TGCAGCGTTGACGGACTCTACGAGCAGTACTTC
once	TRBJ1-4	15	TRBV7-9	NA	CASSLAPAGDEKLFF	TGTGCCAGCAGCTTAGCCCCAGCCGGAGATGAAAAACTGTTTTTT
NA	TRBJ2-2	19	TRBV19	TRBD2	CASSVSGTRRSVNTGELFF	TGTGCCAGTAGTGTATCCGGGACTAGACGGTCGGTTAACACCGGGGAGCTGTTTTTT
NA	TRBJ1-1	11	TRBV2	NA	CASSVFAEAFF	TGTGCCAGCAGTGTCTTTGCTGAAGCTTTCTTT
NA	TRBJ2-7	11	TRBV5-1	NA	CASSLTDEQYF	TGCGCCAGCAGCTTGACGGACGAGCAGTACTTC
NA	TRBJ1-2	14	TRBV5-6	TRBD1	CASSFTGEDYGYTF	TGTGCCAGCAGCTTCACAGGGGAGGACTATGGCTACACCTTC
NA	TRBJ2-1	13	TRBV29-1	TRBD2	CSATSGGAHEQFF	TGCAGCGCCACTAGCGGGGGGGCCCATGAGCAGTTCTTC
NA	TRBJ1-2	15	TRBV7-8	TRBD1	CASSLEYQGAFGYTF	TGTGCCAGCAGCTTAGAGTACCAGGGGGCCTTCGGCTACACCTTC
NA	TRBJ2-5	17	TRBV9	NA	CASSQEKGFGRQETQYF	TGTGCCAGCAGCCAAGAGAAGGGCTTTGGGCGCCAAGAGACCCAGTACTTC
NA	TRBJ2-3	19	TRBV15	TRBD1	CATSRDRGTGGLGTDTQYF	TGTGCCACCAGCAGAGATCGGGGGACAGGGGGCCTGGGCACAGATACGCAGTATTTT
NA	TRBJ1-6	15	TRBV11-2	NA	CASSLVTGASSPLHF	TGTGCCAGCAGCTTAGTAACAGGCGCCAGCTCACCCCTCCACTTT
NA	TRBJ2-2	15	TRBV4-1	NA	CASRGPGTGTGELFF	TGCGCCAGCAGGGGTCCCGGGACGGGAACCGGGGAGCTGTTTTTT
NA	TRBJ2-2	13	TRBV5-4	NA	CASSQPNTGELFF	TGTGCCAGCAGCCAACCCAACACCGGGGAGCTGTTTTTT
NA	TRBJ2-2	16	TRBV5-1	TRBD2	CASSPGLADITGELFF	TGCGCCAGCAGCCCGGGACTAGCGGACATTACCGGGGAGCTGTTTTTT
NA	TRBJ2-3	15	TRBV11-3	TRBD1	CASSTRTGEGNTQYF	TGTGCCAGCAGCACCAGGACAGGGGAAGGGAATACGCAGTATTTT
NA	TRBJ2-4	16	TRBV14	NA	CASSQDLGGAKNIQYF	TGTGCCAGCAGCCAAGATCTTGGTGGGGCCAAAAACATTCAGTACTTC
NA	TRBJ2-1	14	TRBV6-6	NA	CASSYGQYSNEQFF	TGTGCCAGCAGTTACGGACAGTATTCCAATGAGCAGTTCTTC
NA	TRBJ2-5	14	TRBV11-2	TRBD1	CASSLNRGIETQYF	TGTGCCAGCAGCCTTAACAGGGGTATTGAGACCCAGTACTTC